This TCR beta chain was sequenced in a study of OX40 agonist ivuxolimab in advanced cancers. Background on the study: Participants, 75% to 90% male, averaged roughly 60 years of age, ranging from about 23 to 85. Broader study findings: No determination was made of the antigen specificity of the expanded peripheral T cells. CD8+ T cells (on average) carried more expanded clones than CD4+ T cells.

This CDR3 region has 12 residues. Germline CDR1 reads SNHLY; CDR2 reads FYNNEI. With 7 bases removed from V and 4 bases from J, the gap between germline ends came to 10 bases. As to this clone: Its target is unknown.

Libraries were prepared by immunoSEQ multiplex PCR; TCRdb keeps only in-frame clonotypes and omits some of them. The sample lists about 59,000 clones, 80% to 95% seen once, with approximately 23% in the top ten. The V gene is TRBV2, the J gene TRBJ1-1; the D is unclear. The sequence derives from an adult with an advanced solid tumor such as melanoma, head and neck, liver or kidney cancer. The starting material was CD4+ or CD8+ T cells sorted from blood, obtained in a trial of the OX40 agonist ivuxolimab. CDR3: CASTAWGTEAFF. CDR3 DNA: TGTGCCAGCACTGCTTGGGGCACTGAAGCTTTCTTT.